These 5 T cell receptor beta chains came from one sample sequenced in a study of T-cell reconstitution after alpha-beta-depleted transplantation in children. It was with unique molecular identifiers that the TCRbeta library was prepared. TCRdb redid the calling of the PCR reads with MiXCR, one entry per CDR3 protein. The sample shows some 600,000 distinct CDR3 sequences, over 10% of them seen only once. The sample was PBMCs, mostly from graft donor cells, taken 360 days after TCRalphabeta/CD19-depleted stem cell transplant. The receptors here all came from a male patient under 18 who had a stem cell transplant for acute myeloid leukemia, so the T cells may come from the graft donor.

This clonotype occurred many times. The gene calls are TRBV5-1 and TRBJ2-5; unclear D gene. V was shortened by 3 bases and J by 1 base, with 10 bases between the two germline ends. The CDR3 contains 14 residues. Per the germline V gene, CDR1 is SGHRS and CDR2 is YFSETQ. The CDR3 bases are TGCGCCAGCAGCTACCTGATCTCCCAAGAGACCCAGTACTTC. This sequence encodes CASSYLISQETQYF.

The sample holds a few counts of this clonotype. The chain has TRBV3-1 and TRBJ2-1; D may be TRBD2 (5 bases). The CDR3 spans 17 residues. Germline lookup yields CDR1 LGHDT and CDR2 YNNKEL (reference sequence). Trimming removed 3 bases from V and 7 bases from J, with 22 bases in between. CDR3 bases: TGTGCCAGCAGCCAGCCGGGTCTACTAGTCCGGTTGAATGAGCAGTTCTTC. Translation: CASSQPGLLVRLNEQFF.

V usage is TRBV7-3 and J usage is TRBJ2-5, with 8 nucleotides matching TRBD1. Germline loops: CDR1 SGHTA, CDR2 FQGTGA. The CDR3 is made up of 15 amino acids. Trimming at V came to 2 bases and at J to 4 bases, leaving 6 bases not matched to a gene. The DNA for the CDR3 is TGTGCCAGCAGCTTACGACAGGGGTACGGAGAGACCCAGTACTTC. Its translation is CASSLRQGYGETQYF. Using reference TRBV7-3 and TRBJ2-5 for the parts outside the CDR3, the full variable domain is GAGVSQTPSNKVTEKGKYVELRCDPISGHTALYWYRQSLGQGPEFLIYFQGTGAADDSGLPNDRFFAVRPEGSVSTLKIQRTERGDSAVYLCASSLRQGYGETQYFGPGTRLLVL.

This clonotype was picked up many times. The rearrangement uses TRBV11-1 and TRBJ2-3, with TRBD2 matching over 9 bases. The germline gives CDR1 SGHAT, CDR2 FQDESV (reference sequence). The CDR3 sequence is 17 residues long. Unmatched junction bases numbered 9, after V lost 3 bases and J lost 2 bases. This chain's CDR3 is CASSFPTTSGLTDTQYF. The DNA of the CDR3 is TGTGCCAGCAGCTTCCCAACGACTAGCGGTCTCACAGATACGCAGTATTTT. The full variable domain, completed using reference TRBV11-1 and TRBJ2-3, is EAEVAQSPRYKITEKSQAVAFWCDPISGHATLYWYRQILGQGPELLVQFQDESVVDDSQLPKDRFSAERLKGVDSTLKIQPAELGDSAMYLCASSFPTTSGLTDTQYFGPGTRLTVL.

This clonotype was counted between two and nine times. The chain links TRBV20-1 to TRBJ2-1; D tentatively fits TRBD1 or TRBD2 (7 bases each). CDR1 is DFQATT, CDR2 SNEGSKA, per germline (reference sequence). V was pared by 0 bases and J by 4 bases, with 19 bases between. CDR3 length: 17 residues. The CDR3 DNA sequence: TGCAGTGCTAGAGATTTGCAGGGGGGGGTGTTGTACAATGAGCAGTTCTTC. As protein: CSARDLQGGVLYNEQFF.